These 31 T cell receptor beta chains share one sample of origin, sequenced in a study of T cell responses to AZD1222 COVID-19 vaccine. Measured with immunoSEQ multiplex PCR; TCRdb has only the in-frame clones, and not every one. The table lists under 110,000 clones, 87% of them singletons, with 16% in the top ten. Here the sequenced sample was peripheral blood, taken on day 0 of AZD1222 vaccination. The source of these receptors is an adult in good health.

The rearrangement uses TRBV30 and TRBJ2-7; D may be TRBD2 (6 bases). Trimming took 0 bases from V and 6 from J, leaving 12 bases between them. The CDR3 is 13 amino acids. Per the germline V gene, CDR1 is GTSNPN and CDR2 is SVGIG (reference sequence). DNA for the CDR3: TGTGCCTGGAGTGTTGGTGGAGGGAGCGAGCAGTACTTC. Translating gives CAWSVGGGSEQYF.

The CDR3 sequence: CATRPRDRDYEQYF. CDR3 nucleotides: TGTGCCACCAGACCACGGGACAGGGACTACGAGCAGTACTTC. The chain is built from TRBV24-1 and TRBJ2-7; 9 bases agree with TRBD1. The V gene's germline CDR1 is KGHDR and CDR2 SFDVKD. The CDR3 extends over 14 amino acids. The ends lost 7 bases at V and 3 bases at J; junction bases unmatched: 6.

The chain uses TRBV19 and TRBJ1-5; D gene ambiguous. Germline-derived CDR1 and CDR2 are LNHDA and SQIVND (reference sequence). The CDR3 has 13 amino acids. V was clipped by 9 bases and J by 6 bases, with 15 bases between them. CDR3 bases: TGTGCCAGCGCGCTAACAATAGCTCAGCCCCAGCATTTT. Amino acids: CASALTIAQPQHF.

The gene calls are TRBV5-1 and TRBJ1-4; D is ambiguous. Trimming removed 2 bases from V and 1 base from J, with 12 bases in between. The length of the CDR3 is 16 residues. Germline CDR1 and CDR2: SGHRS and YFSETQ. The CDR3 region has the DNA TGCGCCAGCAGCTTAACCGGGAGAAGAACTAATGAAAAACTGTTTTTT. Its translation is CASSLTGRRTNEKLFF.

V gene TRBV10-3 combines with J gene TRBJ1-2; TRBD1 matches at 9 bases. This CDR3 contains 14 residues. The junction had 5 bases not matched to a gene; V was cut back by 7 bases and J by 2 bases. Germline V gene data show CDR1 as ENHRY and CDR2 as SYGVKD. DNA of the CDR3: TGTGCCATCACCCCGGGACAGGGAAACTATGGCTACACCTTC. It yields the protein CAITPGQGNYGYTF.

The chain uses TRBV10-2 and TRBJ1-1; the match to TRBD1 covers 9 bases. The V gene's germline CDR1 is WSHSY and CDR2 SAAADI. This CDR3 has 15 amino acids. V shed 6 bases and J 5 bases; nucleotides not matched to a gene: 10. The CDR3 is CASRPMTGGWTEAFF. CDR3 DNA sequence: TGCGCCAGCAGACCCATGACAGGGGGGTGGACTGAAGCTTTCTTT.

This chain uses TRBV3-1 (or the pseudogene TRBV3-2) with TRBJ2-7; D is tentatively TRBD1 or TRBD2 (5 bases each). Germline-derived CDR1 and CDR2 are LGHDT and YNNKEL (reference sequence). This CDR3 is 14 amino acids long. V gave up 10 bases and J gave up 3 bases, with 19 bases separating them. The CDR3 region has the DNA TGTGCCACGTCCGAACCAGGGAGAGTCTACGAGCAGTACTTC. It translates to CATSEPGRVYEQYF.

The CDR3 bases are TGTGCCAGTAGTATACTAGCGGGGGCAAAAGAGACCCAGTACTTC. Encoded protein: CASSILAGAKETQYF. This rearrangement joins TRBV19 to TRBJ2-5; TRBD2 aligns across 10 bases. The trim removed 2 bases at V and 3 bases at J, leaving 3 bases unmatched. The length of the CDR3 is 15 residues. CDR1 is LNHDA, CDR2 SQIVND, per germline (reference sequence).

This sequence joins TRBV6-4 and TRBJ2-1, with TRBD2 identical over 12 bases. Germline assignment: CDR1 MRHNA and CDR2 SNTAGT. The CDR3 covers 16 residues. V lost 6 bases to trimming and J lost 3 bases; unmatched junction nucleotides: 6. CDR3 DNA: TGTGCCAGCAGCGAGACTAGCGGGAGAGGCTACAATGAGCAGTTCTTC. This encodes CASSETSGRGYNEQFF.

The chain carries TRBV9 and TRBJ1-1, with 9 positions matching TRBD1. The CDR3 spans 13 residues. Germline CDR1 SGDLS, CDR2 YYNGEE. The junction had 0 bases not matched to a gene; V was cut back by 5 bases and J by 1 base. This CDR3 is CASRDRGNTEAFF. In DNA, the CDR3 is TGTGCCAGCAGGGACAGGGGGAACACTGAAGCTTTCTTT.

The chain recombines TRBV20-1 with TRBJ2-1; D unclear. With 1 base removed from V and 3 bases from J, the gap between germline ends came to 1 base. Germline loops: CDR1 DFQATT, CDR2 SNEGSKA (reference sequence). The CDR3 covers 11 residues. The CDR3 DNA follows: TGCAGTGCTAGAGTCTACAATGAGCAGTTCTTC. It translates to CSARVYNEQFF.

The chain uses TRBV11-2 and TRBJ2-5; the match to TRBD2 covers 13 bases. The CDR3 covers 16 residues. Germline trimming cut 6 bases from V and 5 bases from J; bases unmatched to any gene: 9. Germline lookup yields CDR1 SGHAT and CDR2 FQNNGV. This CDR3 reads CASSWGLAGSGETQYF. As DNA, the CDR3 is TGTGCCAGCAGTTGGGGACTAGCGGGATCGGGGGAGACCCAGTACTTC.

V gene TRBV24-1 combines with J gene TRBJ2-1; TRBD1 matches at 12 bases. Germline CDR1 KGHDR, CDR2 SFDVKD. This CDR3 is built from 16 residues. V dropped 4 bases and J dropped 4; count of bases not matched to a gene: 4. DNA for the CDR3: TGTGCCACCAGTGACCGGGGACAGGGGGCATACAATGAGCAGTTCTTC. Its protein is CATSDRGQGAYNEQFF.

V usage is TRBV6-5 and J usage is TRBJ2-1, with D tentatively TRBD2 (5 bases). V shed 6 bases and J shed 0 bases, with 9 bases lying between them. Germline V gives CDR1 MNHEY, CDR2 SVGAGI. The CDR3 has 14 residues. The CDR3 DNA reads TGTGCCAGCAGAGCTCGGGACTCCTACAATGAGCAGTTCTTC. Translating it yields CASRARDSYNEQFF.

The chain combines TRBV30 with TRBJ1-1; D unclear. V gave up 2 bases and J gave up 0 bases, with 7 bases separating them. CDR3 length: 13 residues. Germline V gene sequence: CDR1 GTSNPN, CDR2 SVGIG (reference sequence). Written as DNA, the CDR3 is TGTGCCTGGAGTTATAGTATGAACACTGAAGCTTTCTTT. As protein: CAWSYSMNTEAFF. The full variable domain, completed using reference TRBV30 and TRBJ1-1, is SQTIHQWPATLVQPVGSPLSLECTVEGTSNPNLYWYRQAAGRGLQLLFYSVGIGQISSEVPQNLSASRPQDRQFILSSKKLLLSDSGFYLCAWSYSMNTEAFFGQGTRLTVV.

The V call is TRBV27, the J call TRBJ2-1; perhaps TRBD2 as D (5 bases). The CDR3 sequence is 19 residues long. Trimming took off 7 bases at V and 4 bases at J, with 29 bases between the two ends. CDR1 and CDR2 from the germline V gene are MNHEY and SMNVEV (reference sequence). The CDR3 DNA reads as TGTGCCAGCACTAGCCCTAGGTCAGGAGCTTCTCCGGGGTACAATGAGCAGTTCTTC. Protein product: CASTSPRSGASPGYNEQFF.

This clone has only one observation. The gene calls are TRBV4-1 and TRBJ2-3, with a tentative D call TRBD2 (6 bases). CDR1 and CDR2 from the germline V gene are MGHRA and YSYEKL. The CDR3 is made up of 15 amino acids. Between the trimmed V and J ends, which lost 1 base and 0 bases, there was a span of 8 bases. DNA of the CDR3: TGCGCCAGCAGCCAAGGCGGGATAAGCACAGATACGCAGTATTTT. Encoded protein: CASSQGGISTDTQYF.

This clone was counted at least ten times. This chain links TRBV27 with TRBJ2-2; D not certain. The CDR3 totals 15 residues. CDR1 is MNHEY and CDR2 is SMNVEV in the germline V gene (reference sequence). V shed 10 bases and J shed 2 bases, with 17 bases lying between them. CDR3 region: CATTGRQTNTGELFF. The CDR3 bases are TGTGCCACGACCGGTCGGCAGACAAACACCGGGGAGCTGTTTTTT.

The V and J genes are TRBV4-1 and TRBJ2-1; perhaps TRBD2 as D (5 bases). This CDR3 has 14 residues. The germline V gene encodes CDR1 MGHRA and CDR2 YSYEKL. Trimming removed 1 base at V and 9 bases at J, with 13 bases between. The chain's CDR3 is CASSQVPSIGEQFF. The CDR3, as DNA: TGCGCCAGCAGCCAAGTACCTAGCATCGGTGAGCAGTTCTTC.

J is TRBJ2-7 and V is TRBV28; D might be TRBD2 (6 bases). The CDR3 has 15 amino acids. V lost 5 bases and J 3 bases, leaving 17 bases between the germline ends. From germline, CDR1 is MDHEN and CDR2 SYDVKM. CDR3 sequence (DNA): TGTGCCAGCAGTCGGATGATGGGGGGAAGCTACGAGCAGTACTTC. Residues: CASSRMMGGSYEQYF.

J is TRBJ2-7 and V is TRBV2; TRBD2 matches 8 bases. Germline V gene data show CDR1 as SNHLY and CDR2 as FYNNEI. The CDR3 has 18 amino acids. Germline trimming cut 6 bases from V and 5 bases from J; bases unmatched to any gene: 21. The CDR3 loop is CASRPAKREWNGEDEQYF. CDR3 in DNA: TGTGCCAGCAGGCCGGCCAAGCGGGAGTGGAACGGTGAAGACGAGCAGTACTTC.

This chain joins TRBV3-1 (or the pseudogene TRBV3-2) and TRBJ2-5; D is undetermined. This CDR3 has 14 amino acids. V was trimmed by 2 bases and J by 1 base, leaving 8 bases between them. Germline V lookup: CDR1 LGHDT, CDR2 YNNKEL (reference sequence). DNA for the CDR3: TGTGCCAGCAGCCAAAACACCCCCCAAGAGACCCAGTACTTC. Its translation is CASSQNTPQETQYF.

The rearrangement uses TRBV5-1 and TRBJ2-7; 8 bases agree with TRBD1. The germline gives CDR1 SGHRS, CDR2 YFSETQ. CDR3 length: 13 amino acids. With V trimmed by 6 bases and J by 2 bases, 4 bases remained unmatched. The CDR3 DNA is TGCGCCAGCACAGGACAGGGAACCTACGAGCAGTACTTC. This encodes CASTGQGTYEQYF.

The chain joins TRBV4-1 to TRBJ1-1; D gene unclear. The CDR3 is 14 amino acids. Germline CDR1 reads MGHRA; CDR2 reads YSYEKL. The germline V and J ends were trimmed by 0 bases and 8 bases, with 13 bases remaining between them. This CDR3 is CASSQDSGKEEAFF. For the CDR3, the DNA is TGCGCCAGCAGCCAAGATTCCGGGAAGGAAGAAGCTTTCTTT.

The genes are TRBV13 and TRBJ2-1; D is undetermined. The V end was cut by 0 bases, the J end by 9 bases, with 6 bases between. The germline V gene has CDR1 PRHDT and CDR2 FYEKMQ (reference sequence). CDR3 length equals 12 residues. The CDR3 DNA reads TGTGCCAGCAGCTTAGGCCATGGTGAGCAGTTCTTC. Encoded protein: CASSLGHGEQFF. Full variable domain (outside the CDR3, taken from reference TRBV13 and TRBJ2-1): AAGVIQSPRHLIKEKRETATLKCYPIPRHDTVYWYQQGPGQDPQFLISFYEKMQSDKGSIPDRFSAQQFSDYHSELNMSSLELGDSALYFCASSLGHGEQFFGPGTRLTVL.

Worth noting for this clone: The identical CDR3 is also encoded by other nucleotide sequences in the sample. The chain links TRBV30 to TRBJ1-3, with 8 bases identical to TRBD1. V lost 3 bases and J lost 0; bases outside the gene matches: 1. The CDR3 is 14 amino acids. CDR1 and CDR2 (germline): GTSNPN, SVGIG (reference sequence). CDR3 protein: CAWSTGGSGNTIYF. DNA of the CDR3: TGTGCCTGGAGCACAGGGGGCTCTGGAAACACCATATATTTT.

J is TRBJ2-3 and V is TRBV4-1, with 13 bases fitting TRBD2. The CDR3 runs to 15 residues. The V gene's germline CDR1 is MGHRA and CDR2 YSYEKL. Trimming removed 4 bases from V and 5 bases from J; junction bases left unmatched: 3. This CDR3 is CASSLLAGGQDTQYF. CDR3 bases: TGCGCCAGCAGCCTACTAGCGGGAGGGCAAGATACGCAGTATTTT.

The chain uses TRBV2 and TRBJ2-2; the D gene is possibly TRBD1 (6 bases). V was shortened by 4 bases and J by 5 bases, with 11 bases between the two germline ends. The CDR3 has 14 residues. In germline, CDR1 is SNHLY, CDR2 FYNNEI. The CDR3: CASSAPGETGELFF. The CDR3 nucleotides read TGTGCCAGCAGTGCACCAGGGGAAACCGGGGAGCTGTTTTTT.

The chain links TRBV11-2 to TRBJ1-2, with D unresolved. Germline loops: CDR1 SGHAT, CDR2 FQNNGV. This CDR3 comprises 12 residues. Trimming removed 1 base from V and 4 bases from J, with 4 bases in between. CDR3 coding DNA: TGTGCCAGCAGCTTAGTGAGCTATGGCTACACCTTC. Protein sequence: CASSLVSYGYTF.

The CDR3 region is CASSLGARNTEAFF. CDR3 in DNA: TGTGCCAGCAGCTTAGGGGCCAGGAACACTGAAGCTTTCTTT. This chain connects TRBV11-3 to TRBJ1-1; D gene unclear. The V gene's germline CDR1 is SGHNT and CDR2 YENEEA. V lost 1 base, J lost 1 base, and 7 bases lay in between. The length of the CDR3 is 14 residues.

V gene TRBV4-1 combines with J gene TRBJ2-3; unclear D gene. The CDR3 contains 16 residues. Germline CDR1 is MGHRA and CDR2 is YSYEKL. V lost 4 bases and J lost 3, with 17 bases in between. The CDR3 bases are TGCGCCAGCAGCCCCACGGTCCCGTGGGTAACAGATACGCAGTATTTT. Its protein product is CASSPTVPWVTDTQYF.